The rows below give T cell receptor beta chains drawn from one sample of a study of breast tumors, draining lymph nodes, adjacent tissues. TCRdb re-derived calls from the multiplex PCR reads in MiXCR, one entry per CDR3 protein. The profile shows 200,000 to 250,000 distinct CDR3 sequences, nearly 35% of them singletons. Sequenced material: axillary lymph node tissue. These receptors came from a female donor with breast cancer. Some clones in this sample may be carry-over from other donors' samples. Each CDR3 is given with its conserved first and last residue. A D gene is named only where the DNA matches it firmly. Not all rows give a size; the values are once, few, many and, for expanded clones, a class.

TRBJ1-3 | many | TRBV9 | 15 | TRBD1 | TGTGCCAGCAGCTTTTACGACAGGGCTGGAAACACCATATATTTT | CASSFYDRAGNTIYF
TRBJ2-3 | - | TRBV20-1 | 15 | TRBD2 | TGCAGTGCTAGGCCTATAGCGGGAGTGGGGGATGAGCAGTATTTT | CSARPIAGVGDEQYF
TRBJ2-7 | many | TRBV7-6 | 16 | TRBD1 | TGTGCCAGCAGCCCCAACCCACCCGGGACAGGGACCGAGCAGTACTTC | CASSPNPPGTGTEQYF
TRBJ2-1 | - | TRBV20-1 | 14 | TRBD2 | TGCAGTGCTAGTTCCGGGACTAGCGGCAATGAGCAGTTCTTC | CSASSGTSGNEQFF
TRBJ1-6 | - | TRBV24-1 | 17 | - | TGTGCCACCAGTCGTCTACAGGGCGCGAAGTATAATTCACCCCTCCACTTT | CATSRLQGAKYNSPLHF
TRBJ2-7 | many | TRBV11-2 | 13 | TRBD2 | TGTGCCAGCACACTAGCGGGTACCTACGAGCAGTACTTC | CASTLAGTYEQYF
TRBJ2-3 | many | TRBV24-1 | 13 | - | TGTGCCACCGCAACAGGGAGCACAGATACGCAGTATTTT | CATATGSTDTQYF
TRBJ2-7 | - | TRBV20-1 | 16 | TRBD2 | TGCAGTGCTTCACGCCCCGGGACTAGCGCTTCCTACGAGCAGTACTTC | CSASRPGTSASYEQYF
TRBJ2-5 | many | TRBV18 | 13 | - | TGTGCCAGCTCACCAGGGAACCAAGAGACCCAGTACTTC | CASSPGNQETQYF
TRBJ2-5 | many | TRBV20-1 | 12 | - | TGCAGTGCTGGGACGCACCAAGAGACCCAGTACTTC | CSAGTHQETQYF
TRBJ2-3 | many | TRBV11-2 | 18 | - | TGTGCCAGCAGCTTAGTGGTTGGTGGCCCGGCAAACACAGATACGCAGTATTTT | CASSLVVGGPANTDTQYF
TRBJ1-6 | - | TRBV19 | 15 | TRBD1 | TGTGCCAGTAGTGGGACAGGGGTAGGGAATTCACCCCTCCACTTT | CASSGTGVGNSPLHF
TRBJ1-2 | many | TRBV3-1 | 14 | - | TGTGCCAGCAGCCAAGATTCAGGGTTCCGTGGCTACACCTTC | CASSQDSGFRGYTF
TRBJ2-2 | - | TRBV6-5 | 15 | TRBD1 | TGTGCCAGCAGACCCGGGACAGGATTCACCGGGGAGCTGTTTTTT | CASRPGTGFTGELFF
TRBJ2-3 | - | TRBV29-1 | 22 | TRBD2 | TGCAGCGTCCCCATCCCCCCCAGCGGGAGGACCAGAGGACCCCGCTGCACAGATACGCAGTATTTT | CSVPIPPSGRTRGPRCTDTQYF
TRBJ2-3 | many | TRBV6-6 | 12 | - | TGTGCCAGCACTCCCGGCGGAGATACGCAGTATTTT | CASTPGGDTQYF
TRBJ2-1 | - | TRBV24-1 | 14 | - | TGTGCCACCAGCCACGGGACACCTACACCCCCTCAGTTCTTC | CATSHGTPTPPQFF
TRBJ1-2 | - | TRBV14 | 15 | - | TGTACCAGCAGAGCCTACAGGAGCCGTGTCTATGGCTACACCTTC | CTSRAYRSRVYGYTF
TRBJ2-5 | many | TRBV7-6 | 15 | - | TGTGCCAGCAGCTTAAGCGACAGATTCCTAGAGACCCAGTACTTC | CASSLSDRFLETQYF
TRBJ2-5 | - | TRBV4-2 | 16 | TRBD2 | TGTGCCAGCAGCTCCTCATCCCTAGCGGGAGTAGAGACCCAGTACTTC | CASSSSSLAGVETQYF
TRBJ1-2 | many | TRBV20-1 | 14 | - | TGCAGTGCTAGAGAGCCGGATTTTCCTTATGGCTACACCTTC | CSAREPDFPYGYTF
TRBJ1-2 | - | TRBV7-3 | 13 | - | TGTGCCAGCAGATACGGGACATTGGAAGGCTACACCTTC | CASRYGTLEGYTF
TRBJ1-4 | many | TRBV2 | 14 | - | TGTGCCAGCACTTTCAAGAGGACTAATGAAAAACTGTTTTTT | CASTFKRTNEKLFF
TRBJ2-7 | many | TRBV20-1 | 18 | TRBD2 | TGCAGTGCGGAGAGTAGGACTAGCGGGGCAGACCGAACTTACGAGCAGTACTTC | CSAESRTSGADRTYEQYF
TRBJ2-3 | many | TRBV11-1 | 17 | TRBD2 | TGTGCCAGCAGCTTAGATGGGAGCGGGAGCTCGGCAGATACGCAGTATTTT | CASSLDGSGSSADTQYF
TRBJ1-1 | - | TRBV7-8 | 14 | - | TGTGCCAGCAGCTTACCGAGGGGCAAGGTTGAAGCTTTCTTT | CASSLPRGKVEAFF
TRBJ2-4 | - | TRBV11-2 | 19 | - | TGTGCCAGCAGCTTAGGGCGGGACAGCGCACTGATAGCCAAAAACATTCAGTACTTC | CASSLGRDSALIAKNIQYF
TRBJ1-5 | many | TRBV7-3 | 12 | - | TGTGCCAGCAGCCCTCAGGGGATGCCCCAGCATTTT | CASSPQGMPQHF
TRBJ1-1 | - | TRBV25-1 | 13 | - | TGTGCCAGCAGCTTAAATATAGAGACTGAAGCTTTCTTT | CASSLNIETEAFF
TRBJ2-5 | many | TRBV11-3 | 16 | TRBD2 | TGTGCCAGCAGCTTAGGTGCTAGCGGACTCCAAGAGACCCAGTACTTC | CASSLGASGLQETQYF
TRBJ2-7 | many | TRBV4-1 | 15 | - | TGCGCCAGCAGCCAACAGGGCCCAACAACCTACGAGCAGTACTTC | CASSQQGPTTYEQYF
TRBJ2-3 | many | TRBV10-3 | 16 | TRBD1 | TGTGCCATCAACACCGGGACAGGGGGCTCCACAGATACGCAGTATTTT | CAINTGTGGSTDTQYF
TRBJ1-3 | few | TRBV10-3 | 13 | TRBD1 | TGTGCCACTGGACAGGGGGCTGGAAACACCATATATTTT | CATGQGAGNTIYF
TRBJ2-7 | - | TRBV7-9 | 12 | - | TGTGCCAGCAACACCGACACCTACGAGCAGTACTTC | CASNTDTYEQYF
TRBJ2-1 | many | TRBV9 | 11 | - | TGTGCCAGCAGCGTGGGGTTCGAGCAGTTCTTC | CASSVGFEQFF
TRBJ2-3 | - | TRBV20-1 | 15 | TRBD2 | TGCAGGAAGGGACTAGCGGGGGACTTCACAGATACGCAGTATTTT | CRKGLAGDFTDTQYF